These 15 T cell receptor beta chains were sequenced from one sample in a study of early T cells in non-severe SARS-CoV-2 infection (dated by TCRdb to about 2021). Library preparation was by 5' RACE. The sequencing machine was a NextSeq 500. The public reads were reprocessed in TCRdb via fastp at Q25 and MiXCR, keeping in-frame beta chains. Rows with one shared CDR3 protein collapse into an entry with the most common genes and DNA. Present in this sample are about 89,000 distinct CDR3 sequences, around 16% of which were seen just once. The ten largest clones capture 5.1% of the sample. The material sequenced was whole blood, taken at baseline. These receptors were obtained from an adult who was a healthcare worker with PCR-confirmed SARS-CoV-2 infection or an uninfected control (not recorded which).

This clonotype was counted ten times or more. The rearrangement uses TRBV6-5 and TRBJ2-6; D ambiguous. Trimming left V 10 bases short and J 0 bases short, with 7 bases between. The length of the CDR3 is 13 residues. CDR1 and CDR2 (germline): MNHEY, SVGAGI. The CDR3 DNA reads TGTGCCACAACTTACTCTGGGGCCAACGTCCTGACTTTC. Its protein product is CATTYSGANVLTF.

The rearrangement joins TRBV20-1 to TRBJ2-1; D call uncertain. CDR3 length equals 13 residues. CDR1 DFQATT and CDR2 SNEGSKA come from the germline V gene (reference sequence). The germline V and J ends were trimmed by 4 bases and 10 bases, with 17 bases remaining between them. In nucleotides, the CDR3 is TGCAGTGCTACAAAACCCCAGACCCCAGAGCAGTTCTTC. Translation: CSATKPQTPEQFF.

The genes are TRBV7-6 and TRBJ2-4; TRBD1 agrees at 7 bases. From germline, CDR1 is SGHVS and CDR2 FNYEAQ. The V gene end was trimmed by 3 bases and the J gene end by 6 bases; junction bases not matched to a gene: 2. The CDR3 consists of 13 residues. CDR3 nucleotide sequence: TGTGCCAGCAGCTTGGGGGACAGAAACATTCAGTACTTC. This sequence encodes CASSLGDRNIQYF.

This chain links TRBV28 with TRBJ2-3; D gene unclear. Trimming pared 6 bases from V and 5 bases from J, leaving 12 bases between. From germline, CDR1 is MDHEN and CDR2 SYDVKM. This CDR3 has 13 amino acids. CDR3 in amino acids: CASSPDFVDTQYF. The CDR3 coding sequence is TGTGCCAGCAGCCCAGACTTTGTAGATACGCAGTATTTT.

Comments on this clonotype: Here the CDR3 omits its conserved ending phenylalanine or tryptophan, so a read error is the likely source. The rearrangement links TRBV28 to TRBJ1-1; 8 bases fit TRBD1. V shed 2 bases and J 8 bases; nucleotides not matched to a gene: 4. The CDR3 is 13 residues long. The germline CDR1 and CDR2 sequences are MDHEN and SYDVKM. CDR3 amino acids: CASSLHGQGEAFL. DNA for the CDR3: TGTGCCAGCAGTTTACACGGACAGGGAGAAGCTTTCCTT.

This rearrangement joins TRBV12-3 or TRBV12-4 to TRBJ1-2, with TRBD1 matching over 7 bases. V lost 6 bases to trimming and J lost 8 bases; unmatched junction nucleotides: 9. CDR3 size: 13 residues. CDR3 in amino acids: CASRPDRVGGYTF. CDR3 bases: TGTGCCAGCAGACCAGACAGGGTTGGAGGCTACACCTTC.

Ten or more counts support this clonotype. This sequence joins TRBV10-2 and TRBJ2-7; D not certain. Looked up from germline, CDR1 is WSHSY and CDR2 is SAAADI. Trimming took off 0 bases at V and 2 bases at J, with 8 bases between the two ends. CDR3 length: 14 amino acids. Here the CDR3 reads CASSESWGPYEQYF. In DNA, the CDR3 is TGCGCCAGCAGTGAGTCGTGGGGTCCCTACGAGCAGTACTTC.

The genes are TRBV27 and TRBJ2-7; D uncertain. Germline-derived CDR1 and CDR2 are MNHEY and SMNVEV (reference sequence). Trimming left V 8 bases short and J 4 bases short, with 15 bases between. The CDR3 totals 13 residues. The CDR3 nucleotides read TGTGCCAGCTGCGTACGTTTGGGGTACGAGCAGTACTTC. Protein product: CASCVRLGYEQYF.

CDR3 sequence reads: CASSVYNEQFF. The CDR3 nucleotides are TGTGCCAGCAGTGTGTACAATGAGCAGTTCTTC. The chain carries TRBV6-1 and TRBJ2-1; D is unresolved. This CDR3 has 11 residues. Germline V gene sequence: CDR1 MNHNS, CDR2 SASEGT. Trimming took off 4 bases at V and 4 bases at J, with 2 bases between the two ends.

This rearrangement joins TRBV7-2 to TRBJ2-3, with 7 bases that match TRBD2. Germline CDR1 and CDR2: SGHTA and FQGNSA. The CDR3 is made up of 14 amino acids. The V gene end was trimmed by 1 base and the J gene end by 6 bases; junction bases not matched to a gene: 4. CDR3 residues: CASSLVGGDDTQYF. CDR3 sequence (DNA): TGTGCCAGCAGCTTAGTGGGAGGGGACGATACGCAGTATTTT.

The chain is built from TRBV4-3 and TRBJ2-2; TRBD2 aligns across 7 bases. Germline V gene lookup returns CDR1 LGHNA and CDR2 YSLEER. The CDR3 spans 15 residues. Unmatched junction bases numbered 10, after V lost 4 bases and J lost 8 bases. CDR3 nucleotide sequence: TGCGCCAGCAGCCCTACGACTAGCAGGTCGGGGGAGCTGTTTTTT. Its translation is CASSPTTSRSGELFF.

The V call is TRBV20-1, the J call TRBJ2-7, with 10 positions matching TRBD1. J was trimmed by 5 bases and V by 5 bases; bases with no gene match: 3. CDR3 length: 12 residues. CDR1 and CDR2 from the germline V gene are DFQATT and SNEGSKA (reference sequence). CDR3 loop: CSAWDRGNEQYF. The CDR3, as DNA: TGCAGTGCTTGGGACAGGGGAAACGAGCAGTACTTC.

V gene TRBV28 combines with J gene TRBJ2-5; 8 bases are a match to TRBD1. The germline CDR1 and CDR2 sequences are MDHEN and SYDVKM. V lost 6 bases to trimming and J lost 3 bases; unmatched junction nucleotides: 3. The CDR3 extends over 13 amino acids. CDR3 coding DNA: TGTGCCAGCAGAGACAGGGGTAAAGAGACCCAGTACTTC. It is translated as CASRDRGKETQYF. Using reference TRBV28 and TRBJ2-5 for the parts outside the CDR3, the full variable domain is DVKVTQSSRYLVKRTGEKVFLECVQDMDHENMFWYRQDPGLGLRLIYFSYDVKMKEKGDIPEGYSVSREKKERFSLILESASTNQTSMYLCASRDRGKETQYFGPGTRLLVL.

This clonotype was recorded a few times. The chain employs TRBV20-1 and TRBJ2-1; D possibly corresponds to TRBD2 (6 bases). This CDR3 contains 15 residues. Trimming shortened V by 5 bases and J by 5 bases, and 19 bases separated the two germline ends. CDR1 is DFQATT, CDR2 SNEGSKA, per germline (reference sequence). The CDR3 loop reads CSAPSTGREDNEQFF. CDR3 in DNA: TGCAGTGCTCCGTCCACAGGTAGGGAGGACAATGAGCAGTTCTTC.

This clonotype showed up just a few times. The rearrangement links TRBV6-6 to TRBJ2-5; no clear D. Trimming removed 8 bases from V and 2 bases from J, with 12 bases in between. Germline V gene data show CDR1 as MNHNY and CDR2 as SVGAGI (reference sequence). The CDR3 is 13 residues long. The DNA of the CDR3 is TGTGCCAGCTTTTCCGGCGGACAAGAGACCCAGTACTTC. As protein: CASFSGGQETQYF.